This is a list of T cell receptor beta chains from one sample in a study of technical replicates of blood from several donors. Here immunoSEQ multiplex PCR was the method, and the copy in TCRdb shows in-frame clones only, minus some. This sample carries some 98,000 clones, more than 90% of them seen once, and the ten largest clones take 0.2% to 0.25%. Sequenced input: T cells isolated from PBMCs. Receptor source: a human donor in good health. CDR3s include the opening cysteine and the closing phenylalanine or tryptophan. A D gene is named only where the DNA matches it firmly. A clone size is listed for some rows: how often the clone was seen (once, few, many), or a class if it is expanded.

d_call	v_call	clone_size	j_call	cdr3_aa	cdr3_nt
.	TRBV2	.	TRBJ1-1	CASSVGPGGTEAFF	TGTGCCAGCAGTGTGGGCCCCGGTGGCACTGAAGCTTTCTTT
TRBD2	TRBV6-5	.	TRBJ2-1	CASSYRGTSKDEQFF	TGTGCCAGCAGTTACCGGGGGACTAGCAAAGATGAGCAGTTCTTC
.	TRBV7-9	.	TRBJ1-5	CASSLRGEQPQHF	TGTGCCAGCAGCTTACGGGGGGAACAGCCCCAGCATTTT
TRBD1	TRBV25-1	.	TRBJ1-1	CASTYRQGGSTEAFF	TGTGCCAGCACCTATCGACAGGGAGGTTCAACTGAAGCTTTCTTT
.	TRBV30	.	TRBJ2-7	CAWSLSYEQYF	TGTGCCTGGAGCCTTTCCTACGAGCAGTACTTC
.	TRBV28	.	TRBJ1-3	CASSSGAHGRNTIYF	TGTGCCAGCAGTTCTGGGGCTCATGGCCGAAACACCATATATTTT
.	TRBV25-1	.	TRBJ1-2	CASSEQGELHYGYTF	TGTGCCAGCAGTGAACAGGGTGAACTGCACTATGGCTACACCTTC
.	TRBV4-1	.	TRBJ2-1	CASSQVQREYNEQFF	TGCGCCAGCAGCCAAGTCCAAAGAGAGTACAATGAGCAGTTCTTC
TRBD2	TRBV4-2	.	TRBJ2-3	CASSQAGTSGERSRATDTQYF	TGTGCCAGCAGCCAGGCCGGGACTAGCGGTGAGCGGAGTCGTGCCACAGATACGCAGTATTTT
.	TRBV5-1	.	TRBJ1-4	CASSWSGEGNEKLFF	TGCGCCAGCAGCTGGTCAGGAGAGGGTAATGAAAAACTGTTTTTT
TRBD1	TRBV5-1	.	TRBJ1-4	CASSLGQGLGSANEKLFF	TGCGCCAGCAGCTTGGGACAGGGGTTGGGCTCAGCTAATGAAAAACTGTTTTTT
TRBD2	TRBV29-1	once	TRBJ2-3	CSVKGTSGNTDTQYF	TGCAGCGTCAAGGGGACTAGCGGGAACACAGATACGCAGTATTTT
.	TRBV4-1	.	TRBJ1-5	CASSQERQGNQPQHF	TGCGCCAGCAGCCAAGAGCGGCAGGGGAATCAGCCCCAGCATTTT
.	TRBV29-1	.	TRBJ2-3	CSAPGLGTDTQYF	TGCAGCGCCCCGGGACTTGGCACAGATACGCAGTATTTT
.	TRBV30	once	TRBJ1-5	CAWSGGYSNQPQHF	TGTGCCTGGAGTGGAGGGTATAGCAATCAGCCCCAGCATTTT
TRBD1	TRBV11-2	.	TRBJ2-1	CASRTTSTWTGANEQFF	TGTGCCAGCAGAACGACCTCCACCTGGACAGGCGCCAATGAGCAGTTCTTC
.	TRBV28	.	TRBJ2-7	CASSLGARSLRPYEQYF	TGTGCCAGCAGTTTGGGAGCCAGGTCCTTAAGACCCTACGAGCAGTACTTC
.	TRBV5-1	.	TRBJ1-6	CASSLQGPYNSPLHF	TGCGCCAGCAGCTTACAGGGACCCTATAATTCACCCCTCCACTTT
.	TRBV7-9	.	TRBJ2-1	CASSRDFNEQFF	TGTGCCAGCAGCCGGGACTTCAATGAGCAGTTCTTC
TRBD2	TRBV5-4	.	TRBJ2-5	CASSGGGLAPTQYF	TGTGCCAGCAGCGGCGGCGGACTAGCGCCGACCCAGTACTTC
.	TRBV27	.	TRBJ2-7	CASSLFAGSGYEQYF	TGTGCCAGCAGTTTATTTGCCGGGAGTGGTTACGAGCAGTACTTC
TRBD2	TRBV9	.	TRBJ2-5	CASSGLSGGAGETQYF	TGTGCCAGCAGCGGGCTAAGCGGGGGGGCCGGGGAGACCCAGTACTTC
TRBD2	TRBV6-5	once	TRBJ2-1	CASSYIPMGGVQFF	TGTGCCAGCAGTTATATACCAATGGGGGGGGTCCAGTTCTTC
.	TRBV5-6	once	TRBJ1-4	CASSLLQGGEKLFF	TGTGCCAGCAGCTTGCTCCAGGGTGGAGAAAAACTGTTTTTT
.	TRBV5-7	.	TRBJ2-7	CASSFLSTRTYEQYF	TGTGCCAGCAGCTTCCTGTCGACTAGAACCTACGAGCAGTACTTC
.	TRBV11-2	.	TRBJ2-2	CASSLVFQGGSGELFF	TGTGCCAGCAGCTTAGTCTTTCAGGGCGGTTCCGGGGAGCTGTTTTTT
TRBD2	TRBV28	.	TRBJ2-3	CASSGGRRERTDTQYF	TGTGCCAGCAGTGGGGGAAGGCGGGAGCGGACAGATACGCAGTATTTT
.	TRBV5-4	.	TRBJ2-1	CASSLRQGSRNEQFF	TGTGCCAGCAGCTTGAGGCAGGGCTCCCGCAATGAGCAGTTCTTC
.	TRBV4-1	.	TRBJ1-2	CASSQGSRLLSGYTF	TGCGCCAGCAGCCAAGGAAGCAGGCTTCTCTCTGGCTACACCTTC
TRBD2	TRBV4-1	.	TRBJ2-1	CASSSAGGPYNEQFF	TGCGCCAGCAGCTCAGCGGGAGGGCCGTACAATGAGCAGTTCTTC
.	TRBV28	.	TRBJ2-7	CASSQLTVSSYEQYF	TGTGCCAGCAGTCAACTGACAGTTAGCTCCTACGAGCAGTACTTC
.	TRBV19	few	TRBJ1-5	CASSSAGGSQPQHF	TGTGCCAGTAGTTCGGCGGGGGGTAGTCAGCCCCAGCATTTT
.	TRBV5-1	.	TRBJ2-3	CASSRTFGTDTQYF	TGCGCCAGCAGCAGAACTTTCGGCACAGATACGCAGTATTTT
.	TRBV6-5	.	TRBJ1-1	CASTINPGVNTEAFF	TGTGCCAGCACCATAAACCCGGGGGTGAACACTGAAGCTTTCTTT
.	TRBV5-1	.	TRBJ2-5	CASSLGGSMGMLETQYF	TGCGCCAGCAGCTTGGGCGGGTCCATGGGAATGTTGGAGACCCAGTACTTC
.	TRBV4-1	.	TRBJ2-7	CASSQVKGQLYEQYF	TGCGCCAGCAGCCAAGTTAAAGGACAGTTGTACGAGCAGTACTTC
TRBD2	TRBV11-2	.	TRBJ2-7	CASSARVGSGRKYEQYF	TGTGCCAGCAGCGCCCGGGTTGGTAGCGGGAGGAAATACGAGCAGTACTTC
TRBD2	TRBV19	.	TRBJ2-5	CASSPTGLASETQYF	TGTGCCAGTAGTCCCACGGGACTAGCTTCGGAGACCCAGTACTTC
TRBD2	TRBV11-2	.	TRBJ2-1	CASSLGLAGAHSSYNEQFF	TGTGCCAGCAGCTTAGGGCTAGCGGGAGCCCACAGCTCCTACAATGAGCAGTTCTTC
TRBD2	TRBV11-2	.	TRBJ2-1	CASSTRGASGGYNEQFF	TGTGCCAGCAGCACTAGGGGAGCTAGCGGGGGCTACAATGAGCAGTTCTTC
.	TRBV27	once	TRBJ2-5	CASSFSTRYQETQYF	TGTGCCAGCAGTTTTTCAACCAGGTACCAAGAGACCCAGTACTTC
.	TRBV7-2	.	TRBJ2-7	CASSLPQAAAYEQYF	TGTGCCAGCAGCCTCCCTCAAGCGGCGGCCTACGAGCAGTACTTC
.	TRBV27	.	TRBJ2-2	CASSFGDTGELFF	TGTGCCAGCAGTTTCGGGGACACCGGGGAGCTGTTTTTT
.	TRBV5-1	.	TRBJ2-5	CASSLIEGGKTQYF	TGCGCCAGCAGCCTAATCGAGGGAGGAAAGACCCAGTACTTC
TRBD2	TRBV5-1	.	TRBJ2-1	CASRLSGSNYNEQFF	TGCGCCAGCAGACTCAGCGGGAGCAACTACAATGAGCAGTTCTTC
.	TRBV4-1	.	TRBJ2-2	CASSLQGNTGELFF	TGCGCCAGCAGCCTTCAGGGGAACACCGGGGAGCTGTTTTTT
.	TRBV7-9	once	TRBJ2-5	CASSSTVQETQYF	TGTGCCAGCAGCTCGACAGTCCAAGAGACCCAGTACTTC
TRBD1	TRBV29-1	.	TRBJ1-4	CSVYLRGQGEKLFF	TGCAGCGTCTACCTCAGGGGGCAGGGTGAAAAACTGTTTTTT
.	TRBV5-4	.	TRBJ2-7	CASSSDGRIYYEQYF	TGTGCCAGCAGCTCGGACGGGAGAATTTACTACGAGCAGTACTTC
TRBD1	TRBV6-1	.	TRBJ1-3	CASSDRVTGNTIYF	TGTGCCAGCAGCGACAGGGTTACGGGAAACACCATATATTTT
.	TRBV18	.	TRBJ1-1	CASSPDTNMNTEAFF	TGTGCCAGCTCACCAGACACAAATATGAACACTGAAGCTTTCTTT